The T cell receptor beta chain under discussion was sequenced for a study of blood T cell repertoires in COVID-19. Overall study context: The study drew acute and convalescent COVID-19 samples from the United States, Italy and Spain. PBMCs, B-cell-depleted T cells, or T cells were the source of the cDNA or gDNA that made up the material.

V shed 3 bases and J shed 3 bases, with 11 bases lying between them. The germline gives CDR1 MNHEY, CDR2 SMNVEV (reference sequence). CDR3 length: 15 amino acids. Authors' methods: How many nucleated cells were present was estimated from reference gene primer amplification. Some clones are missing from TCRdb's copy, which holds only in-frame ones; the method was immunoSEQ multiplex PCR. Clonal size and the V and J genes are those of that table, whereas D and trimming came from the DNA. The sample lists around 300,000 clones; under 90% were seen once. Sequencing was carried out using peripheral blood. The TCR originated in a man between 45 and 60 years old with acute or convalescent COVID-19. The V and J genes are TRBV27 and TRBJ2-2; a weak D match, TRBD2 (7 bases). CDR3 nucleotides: TGTGCCAGCAGTTTGGGGAGGGGGGACACCGGGGAGCTGTTTTTT. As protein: CASSLGRGDTGELFF.